This TCR beta chain was retrieved from a study of blood T cell repertoires in COVID-19. Background on the study: Samples of COVID-19 (acute and convalescent) were obtained from the United States, Italy and Spain. T cells, B-cell-depleted T cells, or PBMCs provided the cDNA or gDNA that served as material.

TCRdb keeps only in-frame clones here, not all; method: immunoSEQ multiplex PCR. The table has about 81,000 clones, 70% to 90% seen once. Germline V gene sequence: CDR1 MGHRA, CDR2 YSYEKL. The CDR3 is 15 residues long. Trimming removed 3 bases at V and 11 bases at J, with 20 bases between. The source of this sequence is a woman in her 70s with acute or convalescent COVID-19. The chain uses TRBV4-1 and TRBJ2-4; maybe TRBD1 (6 bases). The source material was peripheral blood. CDR3 region: CASSQPKVDRTFQYF. CDR3 coding DNA: TGCGCCAGCAGCCAGCCCAAGGTTGACAGGACTTTTCAGTACTTC.